The 18 T cell receptor beta chains listed next were all sequenced from one sample in a study of blood T cell repertoires in COVID-19. This table comes from immunoSEQ multiplex PCR, and its TCRdb copy is limited to in-frame clones, with some not included. The data show 89,000 or so clones, 86% seen once. Specimen: peripheral blood. These receptors all come from a man aged 45-60 years with active COVID-19.

This clone came up a few times. The chain couples TRBV19 to TRBJ2-1; TRBD2 might be the D (6 bases). This CDR3 comprises 16 residues. Germline CDR1 LNHDA, CDR2 SQIVND (reference sequence). Trimming pared 5 bases from V and 0 bases from J, leaving 14 bases between. The CDR3 DNA reads TGTGCCAGTAGTGGCGGGGCTAGCAGCTCCTACAATGAGCAGTTCTTC. Translation: CASSGGASSSYNEQFF.

V and J are TRBV7-2 and TRBJ1-6; possible D gene TRBD1, 6 bases. Germline V CDR1 and CDR2: SGHTA, FQGNSA. Between the trimmed V and J ends, which lost 4 bases and 5 bases, there was a span of 12 bases. CDR3 length: 15 residues. CDR3 protein: CASSSRQADNSPLHF. CDR3 DNA sequence: TGTGCCAGCAGCTCGCGACAGGCCGATAATTCACCCCTCCACTTT. Using reference TRBV7-2 and TRBJ1-6 for the parts outside the CDR3, the full variable domain is GAGVSQSPSNKVTEKGKDVELRCDPISGHTALYWYRQSLGQGLEFLIYFQGNSAPDKSGLPSDRFSAERTGGSVSTLTIQRTQQEDSAVYLCASSSRQADNSPLHFGNGTRLTVT.

V is TRBV12-3 or TRBV12-4 and J is TRBJ2-5; D is undetermined. The ends were cut back, 6 bases at V and 5 bases at J, with 10 bases in the middle. This CDR3 comprises 12 residues. CDR3 in amino acids: CASSPPAETQYF. In nucleotides, the CDR3 is TGTGCCAGCAGCCCCCCCGCGGAGACCCAGTACTTC.

This clone was detected a few times. This chain joins TRBV2 and TRBJ1-5, with TRBD1 identical over 8 bases. Trimming at V came to 3 bases and at J to 2 bases, leaving 3 bases not matched to a gene. CDR1 and CDR2 from the germline V gene are SNHLY and FYNNEI. CDR3 size: 15 residues. CDR3 amino acids: CASSDVQGGNQPQHF. The CDR3 bases are TGTGCCAGCAGTGATGTACAGGGGGGCAATCAGCCCCAGCATTTT.

The CDR3 DNA follows: TGTGCCAGCAGCTTAGATCCAGGGAGGAGAAACACCATATATTTT. Its protein product is CASSLDPGRRNTIYF. This chain joins TRBV7-9 and TRBJ1-3; TRBD1 might be the D (5 bases). CDR1 SEHNR and CDR2 FQNEAQ come from the germline V gene (reference sequence). V lost 1 base to trimming and J lost 5 bases, with 12 bases between them. CDR3 length equals 15 residues.

The chain carries TRBV19 and TRBJ1-6; D may be TRBD1 (6 bases). This CDR3 spans 14 amino acids. The V gene lost 7 bases and the J gene lost 7 bases, with 14 bases spanning the gap. Per germline, CDR1 LNHDA and CDR2 SQIVND (reference sequence). The chain's CDR3 is CASTGGQKNSPLHF. The CDR3 DNA is TGTGCCAGTACGGGTGGACAGAAGAATTCACCCCTCCACTTT.

The chain carries TRBV18 and TRBJ2-3; a possible D gene is TRBD2 (5 bases). CDR1 and CDR2 (germline): KGHSH, LQKENI. Trimming cost V 6 bases and J 3 bases, with 13 bases left between them. The CDR3 spans 14 residues. This CDR3 is CASSMSGLTDTQYF. In nucleotides, the CDR3 is TGTGCCAGCTCTATGTCGGGGTTGACAGATACGCAGTATTTT.

The chain employs TRBV5-6 and TRBJ2-1, with TRBD1 as a possible D gene (5 bases). The CDR3 totals 14 residues. Germline assignment: CDR1 SGHDT and CDR2 YYEEEE. Trimming removed 2 bases at V and 7 bases at J, with 13 bases between. CDR3 sequence: CASSFSVRVNEQFF. DNA for the CDR3: TGTGCCAGCAGCTTTTCGGTCAGGGTGAATGAGCAGTTCTTC.

The rearrangement uses TRBV19 and TRBJ1-5; tentatively, D is TRBD1 (6 bases). The V gene lost 5 bases and the J gene lost 0 bases, with 14 bases spanning the gap. CDR3 length equals 16 residues. CDR1 is LNHDA and CDR2 is SQIVND in the germline V gene (reference sequence). This CDR3 reads CASSLTGHYSNQPQHF. CDR3 bases: TGTGCCAGTAGTCTTACGGGACATTATAGCAATCAGCCCCAGCATTTT.

V and J are TRBV27 and TRBJ1-1; no firm D call. The germline V and J ends were trimmed by 2 bases and 4 bases, with 11 bases remaining between them. The CDR3 extends over 14 amino acids. CDR1 and CDR2 from the germline V gene are MNHEY and SMNVEV (reference sequence). The CDR3 DNA follows: TGTGCCAGCAGTTTAAGTTTGGGAGTCACTGAAGCTTTCTTT. This codes for CASSLSLGVTEAFF.

CDR3 amino acids: CASSDDREGFGETQYF. The CDR3 DNA reads as TGTGCCAGCAGTGACGACCGGGAGGGCTTCGGGGAGACCCAGTACTTC. The rearrangement links TRBV6-4 to TRBJ2-5; the match to TRBD2 covers 8 bases. The CDR3 spans 16 residues. The V gene end was trimmed by 2 bases and the J gene end by 5 bases; junction bases not matched to a gene: 10. Germline CDR1 is MRHNA and CDR2 is SNTAGT.

The chain recombines TRBV4-3 with TRBJ2-3, with a possible D match to TRBD2 (5 bases). This CDR3 comprises 15 residues. CDR1 is LGHNA and CDR2 is YSLEER in the germline V gene. Trimming shortened V by 0 bases and J by 2 bases, and 9 bases separated the two germline ends. CDR3 coding DNA: TGCGCCAGCAGCCAAGATAAACTAGTCACAGATACGCAGTATTTT. Protein product: CASSQDKLVTDTQYF.

V usage is TRBV4-2 and J usage is TRBJ2-7, with D uncertain. The germline V and J ends were trimmed by 0 bases and 1 base, with 4 bases remaining between them. CDR1 is LGHNA and CDR2 is YNFKEQ in the germline V gene. This CDR3 is built from 13 residues. In nucleotides, the CDR3 is TGTGCCAGCAGCCAAGATTCGTCCTACGAGCAGTACTTC. Translated, it gives CASSQDSSYEQYF.

The chain combines TRBV7-9 with TRBJ2-2; D not certain. This CDR3 region has 14 residues. The V and J ends lost 5 bases and 1 base respectively, with 8 bases between them. Germline loops: CDR1 SEHNR, CDR2 FQNEAQ (reference sequence). The CDR3 sequence: CASSPILNTGELFF. CDR3 in DNA: TGTGCCAGCAGCCCGATACTGAACACCGGGGAGCTGTTTTTT.

The V and J genes are TRBV5-1 and TRBJ2-5; a weak D match, TRBD2 (5 bases). V gave up 4 bases and J gave up 3 bases, with 10 bases separating them. The CDR3 runs to 13 residues. CDR1 is SGHRS and CDR2 is YFSETQ in the germline V gene. The CDR3 nucleotides are TGCGCCAGCAGCACCGGGGTAGAAGAGACCCAGTACTTC. Its translation: CASSTGVEETQYF.

V and J are TRBV2 and TRBJ1-5, with 8 nucleotides matching TRBD1. Germline CDR1 is SNHLY and CDR2 is FYNNEI. After removal of 7 bases from V and 1 base from J, the junction contained 6 bases not matched to a gene. The length of the CDR3 is 15 residues. The CDR3 region is CASNRQGRSNQPQHF. CDR3 coding DNA: TGTGCCAGCAACCGACAGGGGCGAAGCAATCAGCCCCAGCATTTT.

The rearrangement links TRBV2 to TRBJ2-5, with D tentatively TRBD1 (6 bases). The V gene lost 6 bases and the J gene lost 4 bases, with 15 bases spanning the gap. CDR3 length: 14 amino acids. The germline V gene has CDR1 SNHLY and CDR2 FYNNEI. The CDR3 bases are TGTGCCAGCAGCGTTAGACAGGTCCGAGAGACCCAGTACTTC. It encodes CASSVRQVRETQYF.

This sequence joins TRBV19 and TRBJ1-2; no definite D call. The germline V gene encodes CDR1 LNHDA and CDR2 SQIVND (reference sequence). The CDR3 runs 15 residues. V was pared by 6 bases and J by 2 bases, with 16 bases between. CDR3 DNA sequence: TGTGCCAGTAGCCCCTTCCCCGCCACAAACTATGGCTACACCTTC. Translating gives CASSPFPATNYGYTF.